This T cell receptor beta chain derives from a study of blood T cell repertoires in COVID-19. Enrolled through a virtual design, the participants were between roughly 18 and 90 years of age and came from 24 US areas. Researchers sorted participants into cohorts using their self-reported clinical history. In Cohort 3, a recovered donor had either two negative PCRs, clearance, or symptom resolution. Clones were read by immunoSEQ multiplex PCR, and TCRdb kept only the in-frame ones, dropping some. The table records a few hundred thousand clones, over 75% of them present only once. The TCR sequence derives from a man younger than 45 who had recovered from COVID-19. The sequenced material came from PBMCs or T cells enriched from blood (not recorded which).

CDR3 nucleotides: TGCGCCATGAGGAGGGACTACAACACCGGGGAGCTGTTTTTT. Its translation is CAMRRDYNTGELFF. The chain couples TRBV10-1 to TRBJ2-2; 7 bases agree with TRBD2. This CDR3 region has 14 residues. V dropped 10 bases and J dropped 2; count of bases not matched to a gene: 7. CDR1 WNHNN and CDR2 SYGVQD come from the germline V gene (reference sequence).